These 27 T cell receptor beta chains were all obtained from the same sample, sequenced in a study of CD8+ T cells in alopecia areata. Indicated treatment: oral pan-JAK inhibitor, 5-10 mg twice daily. Extracted RNA was reverse transcribed, and the resulting cDNA served as sequencing template. TCRdb's table, derived via immunoSEQ multiplex PCR, lists solely in-frame clones and lacks some. The sample has 200,000 or so clones; about three fifths are singletons. Sequences were derived from CD4+ T cells sorted from blood, sampled at week 24, from a patient treated with tofacitinib. The receptors shown here come from a human donor with alopecia areata.

This chain uses TRBV4-1 with TRBJ2-1; D gene uncertain. V dropped 0 bases and J dropped 9 bases, with 6 bases sitting between them. The CDR3 extends over 12 amino acids. The V gene's germline CDR1 is MGHRA and CDR2 YSYEKL. CDR3 DNA: TGCGCCAGCAGCCAAGAAGAAAGTGAGCAGTTCTTC. It is translated as CASSQEESEQFF.

The chain links TRBV5-6 to TRBJ2-5, with 7 bases matching TRBD1. J was trimmed by 5 bases and V by 3 bases; bases with no gene match: 4. Per the germline V gene, CDR1 is SGHDT and CDR2 is YYEEEE. The CDR3 loop spans 13 amino acids. The CDR3 DNA follows: TGTGCCAGCAGCTGGGGGACAGAGGAGACCCAGTACTTC. Translation: CASSWGTEETQYF.

This clone was seen a few times. V and J are TRBV29-1 and TRBJ2-7; weak D call: TRBD1 (6 bases). Germline CDR1 is SQVTM and CDR2 is ANQGSEA. V was shortened by 3 bases and J by 2 bases, with 11 bases between the two germline ends. The CDR3 has 13 amino acids. CDR3 nucleotides: TGCAGCGTTGATGGGGGCCCGACCTACGAGCAGTACTTC. Translation gives CSVDGGPTYEQYF.

This clone was observed a few times. This chain joins TRBV5-1 and TRBJ1-2; 7 nucleotides agree with TRBD1. The germline V gene encodes CDR1 SGHRS and CDR2 YFSETQ. With 0 bases clipped from V and 8 bases from J, the junction kept 4 bases outside the gene matches. The CDR3 length is 13 residues. The DNA of the CDR3 is TGCGCCAGCAGCTTGGAGGGGGCGCAGGGCTACACCTTC. It is translated as CASSLEGAQGYTF.

The J gene is TRBJ2-7, the V gene TRBV27; D remains unclear. CDR1 and CDR2 from the germline V gene are MNHEY and SMNVEV (reference sequence). V lost 2 bases, J lost 1 base, and 21 bases lay in between. The CDR3 sequence is 18 residues long. The CDR3 region is CASSLRFSALQPSYEQYF. The CDR3 DNA follows: TGTGCCAGCAGTTTAAGGTTTTCAGCCTTACAACCTTCCTACGAGCAGTACTTC.

This chain connects TRBV25-1 to TRBJ1-1, with a weak D call TRBD1 (6 bases). This CDR3 region has 16 residues. V lost 1 base and J 1 base, leaving 13 bases between the germline ends. Germline V gene sequence: CDR1 MGHDK, CDR2 SYGVNS. The CDR3 coding sequence is TGTGCCAGCAGTGAATGGGGAGGGGGAGGGAACACTGAAGCTTTCTTT. This codes for CASSEWGGGGNTEAFF.

The gene calls are TRBV6-6 and TRBJ1-5; 7 nucleotides match TRBD1. CDR3 length equals 13 residues. The V gene's germline CDR1 is MNHNY and CDR2 SVGAGI (reference sequence). The junction had 5 bases not matched to a gene; V was cut back by 7 bases and J by 5 bases. CDR3 sequence (DNA): TGTGCCAGCATAGGGACAGCCGATCAGCCCCAGCATTTT. Protein sequence: CASIGTADQPQHF.

The chain recombines TRBV15 with TRBJ2-7; D uncertain. Trimming removed 2 bases from V and 3 bases from J, with 11 bases in between. CDR1 is LNHNV, CDR2 YYDKDF, per germline (reference sequence). The CDR3 spans 14 residues. The CDR3 reads CATSRWGNDYEQYF. The CDR3 region has the DNA TGTGCCACCAGCAGATGGGGAAATGACTACGAGCAGTACTTC.

This chain links TRBV9 with TRBJ2-5; TRBD1 is a possible D gene (6 bases). This CDR3 comprises 15 residues. Deletions cut 0 bases from V and 2 bases from J, with 11 bases between. Germline V lookup: CDR1 SGDLS, CDR2 YYNGEE. This chain's CDR3 is CASSVALTGQETQYF. As DNA, the CDR3 is TGTGCCAGCAGCGTAGCCCTGACAGGACAAGAGACCCAGTACTTC.

This clone has more than one count but fewer than ten. The chain carries TRBV19 and TRBJ2-7; 8 nucleotides agree with TRBD1. CDR1 is LNHDA and CDR2 is SQIVND in the germline V gene (reference sequence). This CDR3 spans 13 amino acids. J lost 4 bases, V lost 8 bases, and 7 bases had no gene match. Written as DNA, the CDR3 is TGTGCCAGTGTCGGACAGGGAGGATACGAGCAGTACTTC. Translated, it gives CASVGQGGYEQYF.

This chain joins TRBV27 and TRBJ2-1, with TRBD2 as a possible D gene (5 bases). Looked up from germline, CDR1 is MNHEY and CDR2 is SMNVEV (reference sequence). V gave up 1 base and J gave up 7 bases, with 8 bases separating them. CDR3 length: 13 amino acids. The CDR3 DNA sequence: TGTGCCAGCAGTTTATGGCGGACTAATGAGCAGTTCTTC. Translated: CASSLWRTNEQFF.

This chain links TRBV9 with TRBJ2-7, with D maybe TRBD2 (6 bases). CDR3 size: 15 residues. Germline V gives CDR1 SGDLS, CDR2 YYNGEE. Trimming cost V 0 bases and J 3 bases, with 13 bases left between them. CDR3 region: CASSVGSSANYEQYF. Written as DNA, the CDR3 is TGTGCCAGCAGCGTAGGTTCTAGCGCGAACTACGAGCAGTACTTC. Full variable domain (missing parts from reference TRBV9 and TRBJ2-7): DSGVTQTPKHLITATGQRVTLRCSPRSGDLSVYWYQQSLDQGLQFLIQYYNGEERAKGNILERFSAQQFPDLHSELNLSSLELGDSALYFCASSVGSSANYEQYFGPGTRLTVT.

A word on this clone: The junction differs from germline at one of its ends, possibly a read error. CDR3 sequence (DNA): TGCGCCAGCAGGTTGGGACAGGGACCTGAGCAGTTCTTC. Protein: CASRLGQGPEQFF. This chain links TRBV5-1 with TRBJ2-1; the match to TRBD1 covers 9 bases. From germline, CDR1 is SGHRS and CDR2 YFSETQ. This CDR3 spans 13 amino acids.

J is TRBJ2-3 and V is TRBV10-3; 9 nucleotides agree with TRBD1. The J segment lost 5 bases and the V segment lost 6 bases, leaving 6 bases of the junction unmatched. Germline-derived CDR1 and CDR2 are ENHRY and SYGVKD. The CDR3 is made up of 14 amino acids. DNA of the CDR3: TGTGCCATCAGGAGACAGGGGGTAATAGATACGCAGTATTTT. Encoded protein: CAIRRQGVIDTQYF.

With respect to this clone: Other DNA sequences in this specimen translate into the identical CDR3. The rearrangement links TRBV29-1 to TRBJ2-7, with TRBD1 as a possible D gene (5 bases). The germline V gene has CDR1 SQVTM and CDR2 ANQGSEA. The CDR3 consists of 12 residues. The V and J ends lost 2 bases and 0 bases respectively, with 5 bases between them. The CDR3 sequence: CSVETGSYEQYF. CDR3 bases: TGCAGCGTTGAAACAGGCTCCTACGAGCAGTACTTC.

V usage is TRBV5-6 and J usage is TRBJ2-6; D remains ambiguous. This CDR3 spans 15 amino acids. Germline CDR1 SGHDT, CDR2 YYEEEE. Trimming pared 2 bases from V and 3 bases from J, leaving 9 bases between. CDR3 loop: CASSFIPFGANVLTF. The CDR3 region has the DNA TGTGCCAGCAGCTTTATACCTTTTGGGGCCAACGTCCTGACTTTC.

This clone occurred once. V is TRBV18 and J is TRBJ2-1, with D perhaps TRBD1 (6 bases). CDR1 is KGHSH and CDR2 is LQKENI in the germline V gene. This CDR3 has 15 residues. V was trimmed by 2 bases and J by 9 bases, leaving 17 bases between them. In DNA, the CDR3 is TGTGCCAGCTCACCAACCACAGGGATGCAGTTTGAGCAGTTCTTC. Translation gives CASSPTTGMQFEQFF.

In this sample, this clone turned up a few times. This sequence joins TRBV29-1 and TRBJ2-5; D uncertain. The length of the CDR3 is 12 residues. The germline V gene has CDR1 SQVTM and CDR2 ANQGSEA. Deletions cut 7 bases from V and 1 base from J, with 10 bases between. In nucleotides, the CDR3 is TGCAGCGGAGGTCCCAGCCAAGAGACCCAGTACTTC. Protein product: CSGGPSQETQYF.

This clone was recorded a few times. The rearrangement uses TRBV7-8 and TRBJ2-7; D unclear. This CDR3 has 16 amino acids. V lost 1 base and J 3 bases, leaving 16 bases between the germline ends. Per the germline V gene, CDR1 is SGHVS and CDR2 is FQNEAQ. CDR3 in amino acids: CASSLGSGALSYEQYF. Written as DNA, the CDR3 is TGTGCCAGCAGCTTAGGCAGTGGCGCCTTGAGCTACGAGCAGTACTTC.

This clone was counted a few times. The chain employs TRBV19 and TRBJ2-1; perhaps TRBD2 as D (6 bases). Between the trimmed V and J ends, which lost 6 bases and 14 bases, there was a span of 17 bases. CDR1 and CDR2 (germline): LNHDA, SQIVND (reference sequence). The CDR3 loop spans 12 amino acids. This CDR3 reads CASRRRDGGEFF. As DNA, the CDR3 is TGTGCCAGTAGACGTCGGGACGGCGGGGAGTTCTTC.

The table lists this clone with a few counts. This chain uses TRBV25-1 with TRBJ2-1; 7 bases fit TRBD1. V shed 5 bases, J shed 0 bases, and the junction held 4 bases outside the gene matches. Germline loops: CDR1 MGHDK, CDR2 SYGVNS. The CDR3 consists of 15 residues. The chain's CDR3 is CASSLDRSSYNEQFF. The DNA of the CDR3 is TGTGCCAGCAGTTTGGACAGGAGCTCCTACAATGAGCAGTTCTTC.

The chain couples TRBV14 to TRBJ2-5; D call uncertain. Germline-derived CDR1 and CDR2 are SGHDN and FVKESK. V was trimmed by 4 bases and J by 5 bases, leaving 14 bases between them. This CDR3 is built from 14 residues. The CDR3 DNA is TGTGCCAGCAGCCCAGGCTGGGCCAGGGAGACCCAGTACTTC. Translating gives CASSPGWARETQYF.

This rearrangement joins TRBV9 to TRBJ1-1, with unresolved D. Germline CDR1 is SGDLS and CDR2 is YYNGEE. The ends were cut back, 4 bases at V and 0 bases at J, with 10 bases in the middle. The CDR3 has 14 amino acids. In DNA, the CDR3 is TGTGCCAGCAGCCCCCGTCTTGTGAACACTGAAGCTTTCTTT. Amino acid sequence: CASSPRLVNTEAFF.

The rearrangement joins TRBV5-1 to TRBJ1-6; D is undetermined. CDR3 length: 14 residues. V lost 4 bases and J 10 bases, leaving 15 bases between the germline ends. In germline, CDR1 is SGHRS, CDR2 YFSETQ. In nucleotides, the CDR3 is TGCGCCAGCAGCCGCCAGGACGAGGGCTCACCCCTCCACTTT. Protein sequence: CASSRQDEGSPLHF.

This chain uses TRBV10-3 with TRBJ2-3; weak D call: TRBD2 (6 bases). V gave up 10 bases and J gave up 0 bases, with 14 bases separating them. The CDR3 runs 14 residues. The germline V gene has CDR1 ENHRY and CDR2 SYGVKD. The CDR3 DNA reads as TGTGCCACCTTAGCGGATACTAGCACAGATACGCAGTATTTT. Amino acid sequence: CATLADTSTDTQYF.

The V gene is TRBV5-1, the J gene TRBJ2-5; 12 bases match TRBD2. With 1 base clipped from V and 5 bases from J, the junction kept 9 bases outside the gene matches. CDR1 and CDR2 from the germline V gene are SGHRS and YFSETQ. The CDR3 has 17 residues. CDR3 bases: TGCGCCAGCAGCTTGTTTGCTAGCGGGGGGGCTACGGAGACCCAGTACTTC. Protein product: CASSLFASGGATETQYF.

The V call is TRBV9, the J call TRBJ2-4; 9 bases are shared with TRBD1. CDR1 is SGDLS and CDR2 is YYNGEE in the germline V gene. The J segment lost 8 bases and the V segment lost 2 bases, leaving 8 bases of the junction unmatched. This CDR3 has 15 amino acids. CDR3 sequence reads: CASSVAQGAFDIQYF. The CDR3 coding sequence is TGTGCCAGCAGCGTTGCACAGGGGGCGTTTGACATTCAGTACTTC. Supplemented by reference TRBV9 and TRBJ2-4, the full variable domain reads DSGVTQTPKHLITATGQRVTLRCSPRSGDLSVYWYQQSLDQGLQFLIQYYNGEERAKGNILERFSAQQFPDLHSELNLSSLELGDSALYFCASSVAQGAFDIQYFGAGTRLSVL.